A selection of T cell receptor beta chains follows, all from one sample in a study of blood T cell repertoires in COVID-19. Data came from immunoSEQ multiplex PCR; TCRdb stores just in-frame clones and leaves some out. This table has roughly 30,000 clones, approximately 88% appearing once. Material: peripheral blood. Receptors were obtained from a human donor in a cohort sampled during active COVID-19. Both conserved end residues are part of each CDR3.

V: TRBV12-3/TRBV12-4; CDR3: CASSPGSADTQYF
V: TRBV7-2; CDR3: CASSPGRGGDGETQYF
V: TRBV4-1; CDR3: CASNREANTEAFF
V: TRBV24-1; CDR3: CATSGRTGVETQYF
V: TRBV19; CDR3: CASSSGRPYEQYF
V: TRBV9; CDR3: CASSKEGQVSTDTQYF
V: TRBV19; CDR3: CASSPRGAQHF
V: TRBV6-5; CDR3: CASSYEPTGNYGYTF
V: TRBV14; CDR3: CASSATGAVAKNIQYF
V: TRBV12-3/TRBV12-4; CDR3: CASSLLADTQYF
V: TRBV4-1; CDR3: CASSQDGFNYGYTF
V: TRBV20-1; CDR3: CSASGDYEQYF
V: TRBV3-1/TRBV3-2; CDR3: CASSLETSGGAHEQFF
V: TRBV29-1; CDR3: CSVVTADSNSGANVLTF
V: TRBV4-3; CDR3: CASSQGSGKPRVSTQYF
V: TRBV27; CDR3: CASSPGDRQGNQPQHF
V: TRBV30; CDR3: CAWSPPSLVGEKLFF
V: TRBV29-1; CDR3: CSVGEGREQYF
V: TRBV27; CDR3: CASSLRGLADTQYF
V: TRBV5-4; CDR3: CASSLLGGGRDTDTQYF
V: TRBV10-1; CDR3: CASSERAQGPGGTEAFF
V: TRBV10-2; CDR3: CASRKAGGPPEQFF
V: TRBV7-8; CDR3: CASSSGGLRYSTDTQYF
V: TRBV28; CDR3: CASSPPTVPGQYF
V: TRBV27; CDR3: CASSSRSGGDEQFF